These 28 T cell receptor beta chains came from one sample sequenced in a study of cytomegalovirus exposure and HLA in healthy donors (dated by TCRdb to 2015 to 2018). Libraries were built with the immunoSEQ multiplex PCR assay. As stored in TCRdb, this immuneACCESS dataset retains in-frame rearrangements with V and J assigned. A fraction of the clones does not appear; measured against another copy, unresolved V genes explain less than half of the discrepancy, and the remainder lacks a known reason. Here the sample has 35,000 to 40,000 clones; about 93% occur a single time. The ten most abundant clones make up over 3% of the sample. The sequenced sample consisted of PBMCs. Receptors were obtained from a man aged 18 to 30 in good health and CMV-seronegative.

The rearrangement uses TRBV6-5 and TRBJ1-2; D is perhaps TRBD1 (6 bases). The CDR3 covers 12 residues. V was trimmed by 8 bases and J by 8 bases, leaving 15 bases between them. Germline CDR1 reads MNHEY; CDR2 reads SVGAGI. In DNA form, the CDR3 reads TGTGCCAGCCAGACAGGTTTGGAGGGCTACACCTTC. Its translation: CASQTGLEGYTF.

The CDR3 sequence is CASGGRGGLAYGYTF. DNA of the CDR3: TGTGCCAGCGGCGGGCGAGGAGGACTAGCCTATGGCTACACCTTC. The chain carries TRBV2 and TRBJ1-2; D is ambiguous. Deletions cut 8 bases from V and 4 bases from J, with 20 bases between. This CDR3 spans 15 amino acids. In germline, CDR1 is SNHLY, CDR2 FYNNEI.

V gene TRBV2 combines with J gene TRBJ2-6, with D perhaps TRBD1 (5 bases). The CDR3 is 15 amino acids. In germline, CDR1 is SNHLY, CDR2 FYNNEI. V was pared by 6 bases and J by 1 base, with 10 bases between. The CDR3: CASRKTDSGANVLTF. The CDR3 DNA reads TGTGCCAGCAGGAAGACAGATTCTGGGGCCAACGTCCTGACTTTC.

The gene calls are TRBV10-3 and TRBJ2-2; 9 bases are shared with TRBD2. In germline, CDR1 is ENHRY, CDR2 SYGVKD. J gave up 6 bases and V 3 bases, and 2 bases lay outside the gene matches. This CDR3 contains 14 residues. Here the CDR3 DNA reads TGTGCCATCAGTGATAGCGGGAGTCCCGGGGAGCTGTTTTTT. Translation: CAISDSGSPGELFF.

Here the CDR3 reads CASSTQGLAGGSSYNEQFF. CDR3 nucleotide sequence: TGTGCCAGCAGTACCCAGGGACTAGCGGGAGGGAGCTCCTACAATGAGCAGTTCTTC. The genes are TRBV27 and TRBJ2-1, with TRBD2 identical over 16 bases. Germline lookup yields CDR1 MNHEY and CDR2 SMNVEV (reference sequence). This CDR3 is built from 19 residues. The trim removed 5 bases at V and 0 bases at J, leaving 7 bases unmatched.

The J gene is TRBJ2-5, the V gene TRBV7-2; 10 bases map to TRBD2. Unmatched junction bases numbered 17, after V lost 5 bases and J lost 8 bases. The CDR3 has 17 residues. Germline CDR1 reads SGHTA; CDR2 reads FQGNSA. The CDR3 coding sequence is TGTGCCAGCAGCCCTAGGGTTAGCGGGGGGACCCCCAGAACCCAGTACTTC. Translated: CASSPRVSGGTPRTQYF.

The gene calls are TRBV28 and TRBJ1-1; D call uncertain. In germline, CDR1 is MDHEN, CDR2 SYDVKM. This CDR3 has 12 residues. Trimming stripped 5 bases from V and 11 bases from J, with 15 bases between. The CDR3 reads CASSPTHPGAFF. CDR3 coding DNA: TGTGCCAGCAGTCCTACACACCCGGGGGCTTTCTTT. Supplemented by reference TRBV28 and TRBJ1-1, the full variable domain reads DVKVTQSSRYLVKRTGEKVFLECVQDMDHENMFWYRQDPGLGLRLIYFSYDVKMKEKGDIPEGYSVSREKKERFSLILESASTNQTSMYLCASSPTHPGAFFGQGTRLTVV.

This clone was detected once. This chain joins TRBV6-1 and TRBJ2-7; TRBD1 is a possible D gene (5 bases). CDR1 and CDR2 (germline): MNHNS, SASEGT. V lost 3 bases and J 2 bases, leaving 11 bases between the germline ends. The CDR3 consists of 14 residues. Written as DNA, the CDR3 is TGTGCCAGCAGTGAGCAGGGATTTCCCTACGAGCAGTACTTC. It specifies CASSEQGFPYEQYF.

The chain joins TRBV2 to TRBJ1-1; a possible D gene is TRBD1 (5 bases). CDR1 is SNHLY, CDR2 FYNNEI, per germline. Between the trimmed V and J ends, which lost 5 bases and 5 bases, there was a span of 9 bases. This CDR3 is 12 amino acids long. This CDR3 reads CASSWGGTEAFF. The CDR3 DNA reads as TGTGCCAGCAGTTGGGGGGGAACTGAAGCTTTCTTT.

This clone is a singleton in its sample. The CDR3 region has the DNA TGTGCCAGCGGCAGCTCCTATAATTCACCCCTCCACTTT. Its translation is CASGSSYNSPLHF. The V and J genes are TRBV9 and TRBJ1-6; no clear D gene. V lost 7 bases to trimming and J lost 0 bases, with 5 bases between them. CDR1 and CDR2 (germline): SGDLS, YYNGEE. This CDR3 contains 13 residues.

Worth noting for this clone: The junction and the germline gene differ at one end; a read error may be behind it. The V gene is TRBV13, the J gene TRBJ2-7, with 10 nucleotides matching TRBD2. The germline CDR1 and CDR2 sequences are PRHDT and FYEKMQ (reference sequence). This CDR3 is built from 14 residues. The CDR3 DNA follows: TGTGCCAGCAGCTTAGCGGCTAGCGGGAGCCCCGCGGCCTTC. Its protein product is CASSLAASGSPAAF.

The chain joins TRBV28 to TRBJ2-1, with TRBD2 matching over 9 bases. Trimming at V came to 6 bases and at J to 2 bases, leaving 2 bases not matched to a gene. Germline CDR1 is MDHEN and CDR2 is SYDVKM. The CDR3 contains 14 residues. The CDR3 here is CASRGTSTYNEQFF. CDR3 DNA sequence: TGTGCCAGCAGGGGGACTAGCACCTACAATGAGCAGTTCTTC.

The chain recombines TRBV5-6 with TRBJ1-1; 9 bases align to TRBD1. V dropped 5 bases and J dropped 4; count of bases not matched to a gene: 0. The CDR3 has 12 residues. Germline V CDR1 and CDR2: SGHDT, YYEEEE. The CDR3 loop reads CASRTGGTEAFF. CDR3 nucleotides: TGTGCCAGCAGGACAGGGGGCACTGAAGCTTTCTTT.

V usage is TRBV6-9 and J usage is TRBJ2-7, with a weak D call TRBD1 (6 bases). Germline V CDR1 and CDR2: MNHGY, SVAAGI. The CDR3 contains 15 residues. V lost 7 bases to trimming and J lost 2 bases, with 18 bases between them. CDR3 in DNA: TGTGCCAGCACTCCGGCCCTGAACAGGGCCTACGAGCAGTACTTC. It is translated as CASTPALNRAYEQYF.

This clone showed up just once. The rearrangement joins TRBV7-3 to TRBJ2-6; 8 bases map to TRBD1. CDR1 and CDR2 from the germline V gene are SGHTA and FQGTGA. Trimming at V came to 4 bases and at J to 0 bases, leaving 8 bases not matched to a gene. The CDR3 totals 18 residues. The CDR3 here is CASSSLGTGFSGANVLTF. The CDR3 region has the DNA TGTGCCAGCAGCTCCTTAGGGACAGGTTTCTCTGGGGCCAACGTCCTGACTTTC.

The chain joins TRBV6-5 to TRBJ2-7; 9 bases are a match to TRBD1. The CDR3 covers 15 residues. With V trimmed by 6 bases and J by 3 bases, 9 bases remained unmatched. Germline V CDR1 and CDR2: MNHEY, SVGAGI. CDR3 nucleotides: TGTGCCAGCAGCTACCAGGGACAGGGTCTCTACGAGCAGTACTTC. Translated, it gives CASSYQGQGLYEQYF.

CDR3 DNA: TGTGCCAGCAGTGAGCGGACAGTTCCAACTGGGGCCAACGTCCTGACTTTC. Translating gives CASSERTVPTGANVLTF. The chain employs TRBV25-1 and TRBJ2-6; D perhaps matches TRBD1 (6 bases). The CDR3 sequence is 17 residues long. Germline CDR1 is MGHDK and CDR2 is SYGVNS. V was shortened by 3 bases and J by 2 bases, with 14 bases between the two germline ends.

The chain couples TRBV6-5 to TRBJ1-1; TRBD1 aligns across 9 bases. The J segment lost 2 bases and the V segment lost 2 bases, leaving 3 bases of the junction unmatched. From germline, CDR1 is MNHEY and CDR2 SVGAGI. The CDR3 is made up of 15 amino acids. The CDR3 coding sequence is TGTGCCAGCAGTTACGGGGACAGGGTTAACACTGAAGCTTTCTTT. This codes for CASSYGDRVNTEAFF.

The CDR3, as DNA: TGTGCCAGCAGCTCAGGCCGAGAGGGAGTTGTTCATGAAAAACTGTTTTTT. Its protein is CASSSGREGVVHEKLFF. The chain is built from TRBV9 and TRBJ1-4, with no clear D. The CDR3 has 17 residues. Germline V gene lookup returns CDR1 SGDLS and CDR2 YYNGEE. V was trimmed by 4 bases and J by 6 bases, leaving 22 bases between them.

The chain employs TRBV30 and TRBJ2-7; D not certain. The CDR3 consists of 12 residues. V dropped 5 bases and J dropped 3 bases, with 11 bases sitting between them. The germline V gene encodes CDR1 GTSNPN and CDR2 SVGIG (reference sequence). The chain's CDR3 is CAWRTDGYEQYF. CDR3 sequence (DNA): TGTGCCTGGCGAACAGACGGCTACGAGCAGTACTTC.

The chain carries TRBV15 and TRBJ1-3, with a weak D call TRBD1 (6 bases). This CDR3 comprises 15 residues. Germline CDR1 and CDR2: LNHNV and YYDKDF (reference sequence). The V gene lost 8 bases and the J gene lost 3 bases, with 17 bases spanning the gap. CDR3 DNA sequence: TGTGCCACCGGGAGCGGGGGCGGTCGTGGAAACACCATATATTTT. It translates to CATGSGGGRGNTIYF. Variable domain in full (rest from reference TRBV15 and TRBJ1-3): DAMVIQNPRYQVTQFGKPVTLSCSQTLNHNVMYWYQQKSSQAPKLLFHYYDKDFNNEADTPDNFQSRRPNTSFCFLDIRSPGLGDTAMYLCATGSGGGRGNTIYFGEGSWLTVV.

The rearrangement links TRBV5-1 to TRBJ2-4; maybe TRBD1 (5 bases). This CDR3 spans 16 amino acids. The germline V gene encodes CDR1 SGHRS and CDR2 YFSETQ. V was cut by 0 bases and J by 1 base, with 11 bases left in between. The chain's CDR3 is CASSLEGVAAKNIQYF. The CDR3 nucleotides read TGCGCCAGCAGCTTGGAAGGGGTGGCGGCCAAAAACATTCAGTACTTC.

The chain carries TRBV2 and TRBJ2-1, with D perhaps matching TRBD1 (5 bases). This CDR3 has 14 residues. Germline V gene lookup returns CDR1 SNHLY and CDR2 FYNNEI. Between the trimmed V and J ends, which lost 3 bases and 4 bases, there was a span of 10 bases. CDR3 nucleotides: TGTGCCAGCAGTGATTGGGGCAGTTACAATGAGCAGTTCTTC. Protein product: CASSDWGSYNEQFF.

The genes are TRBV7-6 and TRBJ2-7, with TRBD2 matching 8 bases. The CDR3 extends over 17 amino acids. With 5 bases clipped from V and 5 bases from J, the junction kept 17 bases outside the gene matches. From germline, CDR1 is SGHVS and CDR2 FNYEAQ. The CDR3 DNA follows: TGTGCCAGCAGCCTAAGAGGGGTGGCGGGAGGCCCCAACGAGCAGTACTTC. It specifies CASSLRGVAGGPNEQYF.

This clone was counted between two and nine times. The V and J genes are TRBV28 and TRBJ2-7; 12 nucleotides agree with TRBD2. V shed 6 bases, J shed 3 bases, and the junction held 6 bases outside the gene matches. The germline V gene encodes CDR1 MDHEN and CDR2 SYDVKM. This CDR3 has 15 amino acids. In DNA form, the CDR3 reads TGTGCCAGCAGGGCTGGACTAGCGGGGCTCTACGAGCAGTACTTC. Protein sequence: CASRAGLAGLYEQYF. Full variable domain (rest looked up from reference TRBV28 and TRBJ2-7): DVKVTQSSRYLVKRTGEKVFLECVQDMDHENMFWYRQDPGLGLRLIYFSYDVKMKEKGDIPEGYSVSREKKERFSLILESASTNQTSMYLCASRAGLAGLYEQYFGPGTRLTVT.

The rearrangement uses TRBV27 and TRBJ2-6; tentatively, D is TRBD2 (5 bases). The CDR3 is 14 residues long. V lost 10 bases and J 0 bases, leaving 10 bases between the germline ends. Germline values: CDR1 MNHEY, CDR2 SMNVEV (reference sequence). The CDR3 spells CATSRGSGANVLTF. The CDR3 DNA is TGTGCCACATCCCGGGGCTCTGGGGCCAACGTCCTGACTTTC.

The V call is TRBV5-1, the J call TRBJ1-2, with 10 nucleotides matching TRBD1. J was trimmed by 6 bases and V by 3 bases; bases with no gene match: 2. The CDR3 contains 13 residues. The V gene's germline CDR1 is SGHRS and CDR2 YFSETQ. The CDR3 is CASSSTGGDGYTF. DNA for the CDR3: TGCGCCAGCAGCTCGACAGGGGGCGATGGCTACACCTTC.

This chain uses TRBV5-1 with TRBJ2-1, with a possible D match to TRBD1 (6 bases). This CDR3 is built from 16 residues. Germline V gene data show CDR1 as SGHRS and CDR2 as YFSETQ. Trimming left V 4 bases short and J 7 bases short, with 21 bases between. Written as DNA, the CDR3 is TGCGCCAGCAGCGCGTCCCCGGGACACCGAACAAATGAGCAGTTCTTC. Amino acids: CASSASPGHRTNEQFF.